Reported below is one T cell receptor (beta chain). No cognate antigen has been identified for it. No much larger clonotype is one base removed from it; base qualities were not supplied. This sample was taken from a study of glioma-infiltrating T cells after dendritic cell vaccination listed by TCRdb under 2016. Notes on the research overall: The cohort comprised 15 or so glioblastoma patients from Phase I and II dendritic cell vaccination trials, 9 newly diagnosed and 6 with recurrent disease. In glioblastoma patients vaccinated with dendritic cells, deep sequencing of TCR beta CDR3 regions served to measure the amount of tumor-infiltrating lymphocytes and to compare repertoires between tumor and blood. Patients received three intradermal dendritic cell vaccine injections at biweekly intervals in the arm below the axilla. Patients received autologous tumor lysate-pulsed dendritic cell vaccination between about 2002 and 2013. To make the vaccine, monocyte-derived dendritic cells were cultured for under eight days with IL-4 and GM-CSF and then pulsed overnight with autologous tumor lysate. Survival after dendritic cell vaccination was correlated with TCR sequencing metrics, such as TIL content and the overlap between tumor and blood repertoires. The investigation overall reported the following: TCR clonality showed no direct relationship with survival, which suggests that a diverse polyclonal response may be important. The cohort was small and heterogeneous, and full blood and tumor sets were available for few patients, with initial-recurrent tumor pairs available for even fewer patients. The three-group TCR overlap response model was characterized as speculative, and prospective validation of the model was stated to be required. Longer time to progression and overall survival after dendritic cell vaccination were predicted by higher estimated pretreatment TIL content.

TCRB CDR3 regions were amplified from approximately 2 ug genomic DNA, or all available DNA if less, using the immunoSEQ assay. The multiplex PCR relied on 60 forward primers for TCR V beta segments and 13 reverse primers for J beta segments. To estimate the number of reads per starting template, synthetic control templates were added to each sample at limiting dilution. Sequencing produced 87 bp reads on the Illumina HiSeq System. For the original study's pipeline: PCR and sequencing errors were removed by a nearest neighbor algorithm that merged closely related sequences. TCR overlap was measured as the percentage of unique tumor TCR beta sequences that were also present in the peripheral blood of the same patient. What TCRdb holds here is the immuneACCESS table cut down to in-frame rearrangements. Part of the clones is not present; checked against another copy, under half of the missing clones reflect an unresolved V gene, and the others are unexplained. That table supplies the V and J calls and clone size; D and trimming were determined from the DNA. The sample table records around 73,000 clones; roughly four fifths of these occur just once. The ten largest clonotypes hold 2.1% of the sample.

Patients were selected on the basis of adequate residual fresh-frozen tumor tissue and more than two years of available survival data. Molecular status otherwise varied across the glioblastoma patients, but none of them carried an isocitrate dehydrogenase mutation. PBMC were collected before vaccination, two weeks after the third vaccination, and at tumor progression when it occurred. Genomic DNA was extracted with the Qiagen DNeasy Blood extraction Kit. This TCR derives from a human donor with glioblastoma. Sequencing used blood, obtained before dendritic cell vaccination.

The CDR3 sequence is CASSPTPGPDSYEQYV. In nucleotide form, the sequence is TGTGCCAGCAGCCCCACCCCCGGGCCGGACTCCTACGAGCAGTACGTC. The sequence joins TRBV7-4 to TRBJ2-7, with the identity of the D gene unclear. V and J lose 5 bases and 0 bases, and a span of 17 bases separates them. The germline V gene encodes CDR1 SGHVT and CDR2 SQSDAQ. The cysteine opens and the valine closes a CDR3 of 16 amino acids. Here the CDR3 DNA is all that survives: 48 bases in frame from base 1.